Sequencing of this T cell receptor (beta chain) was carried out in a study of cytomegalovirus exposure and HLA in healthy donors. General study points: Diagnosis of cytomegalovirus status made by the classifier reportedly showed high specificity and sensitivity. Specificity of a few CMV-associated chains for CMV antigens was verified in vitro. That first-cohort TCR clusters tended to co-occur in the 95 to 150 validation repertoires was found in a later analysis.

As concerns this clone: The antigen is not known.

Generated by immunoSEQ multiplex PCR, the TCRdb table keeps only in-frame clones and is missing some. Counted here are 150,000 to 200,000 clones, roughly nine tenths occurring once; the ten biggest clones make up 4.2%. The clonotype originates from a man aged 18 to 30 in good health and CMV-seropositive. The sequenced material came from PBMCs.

This CDR3 reads CASSSPTSGKDEQYF. The CDR3 nucleotides are TGTGCCAGCAGCTCCCCGACTAGCGGGAAGGACGAGCAGTACTTC. J is TRBJ2-7 and V is TRBV27; 11 bases align to TRBD2. The trim removed 6 bases at V and 5 bases at J, leaving 9 bases unmatched. This CDR3 contains 15 residues. Germline lookup yields CDR1 MNHEY and CDR2 SMNVEV (reference sequence).